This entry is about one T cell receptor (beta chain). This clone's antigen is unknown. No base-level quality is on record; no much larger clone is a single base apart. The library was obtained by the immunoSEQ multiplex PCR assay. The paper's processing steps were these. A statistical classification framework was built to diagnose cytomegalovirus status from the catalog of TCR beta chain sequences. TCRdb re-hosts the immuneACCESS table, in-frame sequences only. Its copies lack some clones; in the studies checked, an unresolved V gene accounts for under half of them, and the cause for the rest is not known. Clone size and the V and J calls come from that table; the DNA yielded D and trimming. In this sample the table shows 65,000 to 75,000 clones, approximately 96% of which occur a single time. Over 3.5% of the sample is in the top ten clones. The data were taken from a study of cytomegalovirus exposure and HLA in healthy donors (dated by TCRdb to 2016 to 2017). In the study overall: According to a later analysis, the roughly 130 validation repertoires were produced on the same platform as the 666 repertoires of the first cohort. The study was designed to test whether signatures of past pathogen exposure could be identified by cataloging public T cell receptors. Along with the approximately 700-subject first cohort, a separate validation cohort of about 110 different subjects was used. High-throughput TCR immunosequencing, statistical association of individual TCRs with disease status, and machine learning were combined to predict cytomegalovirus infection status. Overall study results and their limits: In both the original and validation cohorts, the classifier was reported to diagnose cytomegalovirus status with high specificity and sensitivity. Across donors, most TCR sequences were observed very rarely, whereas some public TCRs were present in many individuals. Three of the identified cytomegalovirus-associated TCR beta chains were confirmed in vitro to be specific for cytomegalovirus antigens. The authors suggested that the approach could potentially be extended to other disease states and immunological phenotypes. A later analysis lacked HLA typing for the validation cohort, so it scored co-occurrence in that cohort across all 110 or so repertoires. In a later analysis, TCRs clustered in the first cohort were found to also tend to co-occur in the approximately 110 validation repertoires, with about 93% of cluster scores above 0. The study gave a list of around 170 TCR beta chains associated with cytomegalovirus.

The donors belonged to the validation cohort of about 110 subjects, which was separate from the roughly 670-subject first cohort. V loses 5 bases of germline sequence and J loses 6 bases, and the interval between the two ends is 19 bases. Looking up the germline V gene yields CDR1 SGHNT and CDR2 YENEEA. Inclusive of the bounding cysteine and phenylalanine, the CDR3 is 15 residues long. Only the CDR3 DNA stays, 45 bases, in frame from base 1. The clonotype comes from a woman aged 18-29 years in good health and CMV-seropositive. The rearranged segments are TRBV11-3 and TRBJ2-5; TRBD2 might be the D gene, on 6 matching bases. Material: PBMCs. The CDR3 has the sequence CASSVGGTPTQTQYF. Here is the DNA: TGTGCCAGCAGCGTAGGCGGGACGCCGACCCAGACCCAGTACTTC.